The 21 T cell receptor beta chains given below trace back to one sample, sequenced in a study of cytomegalovirus exposure and HLA in healthy donors. PCR involved 60 Vbeta and 13 Jbeta primers. The method was immunoSEQ multiplex PCR; TCRdb's version includes in-frame clones alone and lacks a portion of them. Among about 160,000 clones, around 77% were seen once, and the ten largest hold 1.3% to 1.5%. The specimen was PBMCs. These receptors were collected from a woman in her 30s in good health and CMV-seronegative.

The V gene is TRBV2, the J gene TRBJ1-5, with D possibly TRBD1 on 5 matching bases. CDR3 length equals 14 residues. V was cut by 7 bases and J by 5 bases, with 15 bases left in between. Germline assignment: CDR1 SNHLY and CDR2 FYNNEI. In DNA, the CDR3 is TGTGCCAGCAATGGAGACAGCCAATATCAGCCCCAGCATTTT. The encoded protein is CASNGDSQYQPQHF.

The CDR3 sequence is CASSRGYTEAFF. The CDR3 region has the DNA TGTGCCAGCTCCAGGGGCTACACTGAAGCTTTCTTT. The rearrangement uses TRBV18 and TRBJ1-1; tentatively, D is TRBD1 (6 bases). Germline CDR1 is KGHSH and CDR2 is LQKENI. V gave up 6 bases and J gave up 3 bases, with 8 bases separating them. The CDR3 runs to 12 residues.

The count of this clone is one. V gene TRBV30 combines with J gene TRBJ1-6; D not resolved. Germline V gene lookup returns CDR1 GTSNPN and CDR2 SVGIG (reference sequence). The CDR3 contains 13 residues. V lost 1 base to trimming and J lost 10 bases, with 11 bases between them. CDR3 DNA sequence: TGTGCCTGGAGTGAGGGTTCGGGGTCACCCCTCCACTTT. This translates into CAWSEGSGSPLHF.

The chain employs TRBV7-7 and TRBJ1-1, with TRBD1 matching 7 bases. Trimming cost V 2 bases and J 8 bases; bases outside gene matches: 5. Germline values: CDR1 SSHAT, CDR2 FNYEAQ (reference sequence). The CDR3 length is 13 residues. The CDR3: CASSLTPGQEAFF. CDR3 sequence (DNA): TGTGCCAGCAGCTTAACACCGGGACAGGAAGCTTTCTTT. The full variable domain, rest sourced from reference TRBV7-7 and TRBJ1-1, is GAGVSQSPRYKVTKRGQDVTLRCDPISSHATLYWYQQALGQGPEFLTYFNYEAQPDKSGLPSDRFSAERPEGSISTLTIQRTEQRDSAMYRCASSLTPGQEAFFGQGTRLTVV.

This clone was recorded many times. The chain uses TRBV2 and TRBJ1-1; D remains ambiguous. This CDR3 region has 17 residues. The germline V and J ends were trimmed by 7 bases and 0 bases, with 21 bases remaining between them. Germline V lookup: CDR1 SNHLY, CDR2 FYNNEI. The CDR3 spells CASNGGQVFWMNTEAFF. The CDR3 nucleotides read TGTGCCAGCAACGGCGGGCAGGTTTTTTGGATGAACACTGAAGCTTTCTTT.

The chain employs TRBV7-6 and TRBJ2-2; tentative D call: TRBD1 (5 bases). This CDR3 has 14 residues. Looked up from germline, CDR1 is SGHVS and CDR2 is FNYEAQ. Trimming removed 4 bases at V and 2 bases at J, with 8 bases between. In nucleotides, the CDR3 is TGTGCCAGCAGCTCTGACAGCAACACCGGGGAGCTGTTTTTT. It is translated as CASSSDSNTGELFF.

The chain uses TRBV29-1 and TRBJ1-2; D unclear. This CDR3 has 11 residues. Deletions cut 5 bases from V and 4 bases from J, with 8 bases between. Germline V gene lookup returns CDR1 SQVTM and CDR2 ANQGSEA. The CDR3: CSVPNPYGYTF. CDR3 sequence (DNA): TGCAGCGTTCCTAATCCCTATGGCTACACCTTC.

The chain has TRBV2 and TRBJ1-4; the D is unclear. The length of the CDR3 is 14 residues. Trimming left V 0 bases short and J 7 bases short, with 9 bases between. Per the germline V gene, CDR1 is SNHLY and CDR2 is FYNNEI. The CDR3: CASSEARQLEKLFF. In DNA, the CDR3 is TGTGCCAGCAGTGAAGCCAGGCAACTTGAAAAACTGTTTTTT. The entire variable domain, with the rest obtained from reference TRBV2 and TRBJ1-4, is as follows: EPEVTQTPSHQVTQMGQEVILRCVPISNHLYFYWYRQILGQKVEFLVSFYNNEISEKSEIFDDQFSVERPDGSNFTLKIRSTKLEDSAMYFCASSEARQLEKLFFGSGTQLSVL.

This clone was seen a few times. This chain connects TRBV7-9 to TRBJ1-5, with TRBD1 identical over 9 bases. This CDR3 contains 16 residues. The germline V gene has CDR1 SEHNR and CDR2 FQNEAQ (reference sequence). Trimming took 4 bases from V and 1 from J; bases not matched to a gene: 5. The DNA of the CDR3 is TGTGCCAGCAGCTCGGACAGGGGATCGAGCAATCAGCCCCAGCATTTT. Translated: CASSSDRGSSNQPQHF.

The V call is TRBV2, the J call TRBJ2-3, with a weak D call TRBD2 (6 bases). The CDR3 covers 13 residues. V lost 5 bases and J 4 bases, leaving 10 bases between the germline ends. Germline lookup yields CDR1 SNHLY and CDR2 FYNNEI. The CDR3 reads CASSTSRADTQYF. In DNA form, the CDR3 reads TGTGCCAGCAGTACTAGCCGAGCAGATACGCAGTATTTT.

The rearrangement links TRBV5-1 to TRBJ2-1, with 12 bases identical to TRBD2. The junction had 12 bases not matched to a gene; V was cut back by 4 bases and J by 1 base. CDR3 length: 19 amino acids. The germline V gene has CDR1 SGHRS and CDR2 YFSETQ. In nucleotides, the CDR3 is TGCGCCAGCAGCCTTCGGACTAGCGGGGCGGCCGGGTCCTACAATGAGCAGTTCTTC. This translates into CASSLRTSGAAGSYNEQFF.

The chain uses TRBV15 and TRBJ2-1; a weak D match, TRBD2 (5 bases). Germline V gives CDR1 LNHNV, CDR2 YYDKDF (reference sequence). The V end was cut by 5 bases, the J end by 8 bases, with 10 bases between. The CDR3 loop spans 12 amino acids. The CDR3 nucleotides read TGTGCCACCAGCTCGGGGTGGGATGAGCAGTTCTTC. The encoded protein is CATSSGWDEQFF.

The chain combines TRBV11-3 with TRBJ2-7, with 7 bases aligning to TRBD1. The V segment lost 2 bases and the J segment 0 bases; nucleotides outside the gene matches: 1. Germline values: CDR1 SGHNT, CDR2 YENEEA. The CDR3 runs 14 residues. The CDR3: CASSLSGGSYEQYF. The CDR3 DNA reads TGTGCCAGCAGCTTATCAGGGGGCTCCTACGAGCAGTACTTC.

This clone was counted once. The V call is TRBV5-1, the J call TRBJ2-1; 9 positions agree with TRBD2. Germline-derived CDR1 and CDR2 are SGHRS and YFSETQ. V lost 0 bases and J lost 10; bases outside the gene matches: 5. The CDR3 is made up of 14 amino acids. The CDR3 sequence is CASSLAVSGGEQFF. CDR3 in DNA: TGCGCCAGCAGCTTGGCTGTTAGCGGGGGAGAGCAGTTCTTC.

This chain joins TRBV2 and TRBJ1-2; 7 bases align to TRBD1. Looked up from germline, CDR1 is SNHLY and CDR2 is FYNNEI. CDR3 length: 12 residues. V shed 9 bases, J shed 3 bases, and the junction held 4 bases outside the gene matches. CDR3 amino acids: CASDRADYGYTF. The CDR3 nucleotides are TGTGCCAGTGACAGGGCTGACTATGGCTACACCTTC.

The J gene is TRBJ1-2, the V gene TRBV7-2, with a weak D call TRBD1 (5 bases). Germline V gives CDR1 SGHTA, CDR2 FQGNSA. With 8 bases removed from V and 0 bases from J, the gap between germline ends came to 16 bases. This CDR3 has 15 residues. The CDR3 sequence is CASSLGGVTNYGYTF. DNA of the CDR3: TGTGCCAGCTCGCTGGGGGGGGTGACTAACTATGGCTACACCTTC.

This rearrangement joins TRBV2 to TRBJ2-1; 7 bases match TRBD1. From germline, CDR1 is SNHLY and CDR2 FYNNEI. Trimming removed 4 bases from V and 4 bases from J; junction bases left unmatched: 4. This CDR3 region has 14 residues. CDR3 nucleotide sequence: TGTGCCAGCAGTGCTCACAGGGGTTACAATGAGCAGTTCTTC. Translated: CASSAHRGYNEQFF.

The rearrangement uses TRBV4-1 and TRBJ1-4, with D unresolved. V lost 4 bases and J lost 3, with 12 bases in between. The germline V gene encodes CDR1 MGHRA and CDR2 YSYEKL. The CDR3 covers 15 residues. The CDR3 DNA sequence: TGCGCCAGCAGCCGACTTGGGTGGCCTAATGAAAAACTGTTTTTT. This gives the protein CASSRLGWPNEKLFF.

This chain joins TRBV2 and TRBJ1-1; unclear D gene. CDR3 length: 13 residues. Germline V gene data show CDR1 as SNHLY and CDR2 as FYNNEI. Trimming stripped 1 base from V and 10 bases from J, with 13 bases between. The CDR3 region has the DNA TGTGCCAGCAGTGAAGGTCTACCAAGTCGAGCTTTCTTT. Translating it yields CASSEGLPSRAFF. Together with reference TRBV2 and TRBJ1-1, the CDR3 gives the full variable domain: EPEVTQTPSHQVTQMGQEVILRCVPISNHLYFYWYRQILGQKVEFLVSFYNNEISEKSEIFDDQFSVERPDGSNFTLKIRSTKLEDSAMYFCASSEGLPSRAFFGQGTRLTVV.

This chain links TRBV27 with TRBJ2-1; TRBD1 matches 10 bases. The junction had 3 bases not matched to a gene; V was cut back by 5 bases and J by 2 bases. Germline loops: CDR1 MNHEY, CDR2 SMNVEV (reference sequence). CDR3 size: 15 residues. CDR3 loop: CASSPGQGAYNEQFF. The CDR3 coding sequence is TGTGCCAGCAGTCCTGGACAGGGGGCCTACAATGAGCAGTTCTTC.

The V call is TRBV21-1, the J call TRBJ2-3; no check of the table's D call, TRBD2, against the DNA was made. TRBV21-1 is described as a pseudogene. The CDR3 consists of 13 residues. This CDR3 reads CASSKGRRGGQYF. The DNA of the CDR3 is TGTGCCAGCAGCAAGGGCAGGCGGGGGGGGCAGTATTTT.